Each of the 10 T cell receptor beta chains below was sequenced from the same sample in a study of T cell repertoires in cytomegalovirus infection. Which antigens these TCRs recognize remains unknown. TCRdb fed the reads into MiXCR, producing one record per CDR3 protein. Of roughly 49,000 distinct CDR3 sequences in the sample, under 25% were seen once. Sequences were derived from CD8+ T cells from cultured PBMCs, sampled from culture after CMV antigen stimulation. Every receptor here comes from a human donor in good health (CMV status not recorded). Some clones in this sample may be carry-over from other donors' samples.

V usage is TRBV6-5 and J usage is TRBJ2-2; the D gene is possibly TRBD1 (6 bases). The CDR3 has 15 amino acids. V lost 2 bases and J lost 6, with 13 bases in between. Germline assignment: CDR1 MNHEY and CDR2 SVGAGI. CDR3 sequence (DNA): TGTGCCAGCAGTTACGGGGGCGGAGCCCCCGGGGAGCTGTTTTTT. Amino acid sequence: CASSYGGGAPGELFF.

This clonotype was detected only a few times. The CDR3 DNA follows: TGTGCCAGCAGGGGACAGACTCCCCAACTTGAAGCTTTCTTT. Its translation: CASRGQTPQLEAFF. This chain links TRBV12-3 or TRBV12-4 with TRBJ1-1; 7 positions agree with TRBD1. The CDR3 length is 14 residues. After removal of 6 bases from V and 7 bases from J, the junction contained 11 bases not matched to a gene.

This clonotype was detected only a few times. The chain combines TRBV7-7 with TRBJ2-7; D is ambiguous. CDR1 SSHAT and CDR2 FNYEAQ come from the germline V gene (reference sequence). The CDR3 is made up of 13 amino acids. V dropped 3 bases and J dropped 6 bases, with 12 bases sitting between them. The CDR3 DNA reads TGTGCCAGCAGCTTTGAGGTACTTAGCGAGCAGTACTTC. It specifies CASSFEVLSEQYF.

This chain joins TRBV11-2 and TRBJ2-7; D might be TRBD1 (7 bases). Looked up from germline, CDR1 is SGHAT and CDR2 is FQNNGV. The V and J ends lost 5 bases and 0 bases respectively, with 11 bases between them. This CDR3 comprises 14 residues. This CDR3 is CASSPGGYSYEQYF. CDR3 in DNA: TGTGCCAGCAGCCCAGGGGGGTACTCCTACGAGCAGTACTTC. Filled out from reference TRBV11-2 and TRBJ2-7, the complete variable domain reads EAGVAQSPRYKIIEKRQSVAFWCNPISGHATLYWYQQILGQGPKLLIQFQNNGVVDDSQLPKDRFSAERLKGVDSTLKIQPAKLEDSAVYLCASSPGGYSYEQYFGPGTRLTVT.

This clonotype showed up just once. Possible read error: a much larger clone is one base away. This sequence joins TRBV7-2 and TRBJ2-1; D gene unclear. Germline CDR1 and CDR2: SGHTA and FQGNSA. The V and J ends lost 5 bases and 9 bases respectively, with 11 bases between them. The CDR3 is 12 amino acids. The CDR3 region has the DNA TGTGCCAGCAGCATAGTATATAGTGAGCAGTTCTTC. Translating it yields CASSIVYSEQFF.

The V and J genes are TRBV19 and TRBJ2-3; 8 bases are shared with TRBD1. J was trimmed by 4 bases and V by 10 bases; bases with no gene match: 7. CDR1 is LNHDA and CDR2 is SQIVND in the germline V gene (reference sequence). The CDR3 has 13 residues. CDR3 protein: CATKLTGADTQYF. CDR3 sequence (DNA): TGTGCCACCAAGCTGACAGGGGCAGATACGCAGTATTTT.

The V and J genes are TRBV27 and TRBJ2-4; D not resolved. Germline V gives CDR1 MNHEY, CDR2 SMNVEV (reference sequence). V was clipped by 11 bases and J by 1 base, with 21 bases between them. There are 16 residues in the CDR3. This chain's CDR3 is CAHSNGQTSAKNIQYF. CDR3 sequence (DNA): TGTGCCCACAGCAATGGGCAGACCTCGGCCAAAAACATTCAGTACTTC.

The DNA for the CDR3 is TGTGCCACCAGCAGGACCCGGGACAGGGGTCCCCAAGAGACCCAGTACTTC. Encoded protein: CATSRTRDRGPQETQYF. The chain is built from TRBV15 and TRBJ2-5; 10 bases match TRBD1. J gave up 1 base and V 3 bases, and 8 bases lay outside the gene matches. The CDR3 loop spans 17 amino acids. The germline V gene encodes CDR1 LNHNV and CDR2 YYDKDF (reference sequence).

This clonotype has only a few counts. This chain joins TRBV5-6 and TRBJ1-1, with a weak D call TRBD1 (6 bases). Trimming shortened V by 0 bases and J by 9 bases, and 9 bases separated the two germline ends. Germline lookup yields CDR1 SGHDT and CDR2 YYEEEE. This CDR3 comprises 12 residues. CDR3: CASSLVQGQAFF. Written as DNA, the CDR3 is TGTGCCAGCAGCTTGGTGCAGGGGCAAGCTTTCTTT.

This clonotype was seen a few times. The chain uses TRBV7-2 and TRBJ2-1; 12 bases map to TRBD2. The CDR3 is made up of 19 amino acids. Germline CDR1 and CDR2: SGHTA and FQGNSA. Trimming removed 7 bases from V and 0 bases from J; junction bases left unmatched: 13. The CDR3 DNA reads TGTGCCAGCACCCTGCCACTAGCGGGAGGTGGGAGCTCCTACAATGAGCAGTTCTTC. As protein: CASTLPLAGGGSSYNEQFF.